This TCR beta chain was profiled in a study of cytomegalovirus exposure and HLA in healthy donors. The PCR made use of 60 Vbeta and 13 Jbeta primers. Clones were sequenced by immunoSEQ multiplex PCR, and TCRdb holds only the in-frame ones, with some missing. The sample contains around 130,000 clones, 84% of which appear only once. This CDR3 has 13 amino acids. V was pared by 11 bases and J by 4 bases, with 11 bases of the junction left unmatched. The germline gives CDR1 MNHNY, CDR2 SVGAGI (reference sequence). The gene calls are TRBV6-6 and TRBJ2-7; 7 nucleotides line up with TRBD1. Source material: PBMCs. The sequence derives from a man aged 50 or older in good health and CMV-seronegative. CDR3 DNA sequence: TGTGCCGTACGTACAGGGGTCGGGTACGAGCAGTACTTC. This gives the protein CAVRTGVGYEQYF.